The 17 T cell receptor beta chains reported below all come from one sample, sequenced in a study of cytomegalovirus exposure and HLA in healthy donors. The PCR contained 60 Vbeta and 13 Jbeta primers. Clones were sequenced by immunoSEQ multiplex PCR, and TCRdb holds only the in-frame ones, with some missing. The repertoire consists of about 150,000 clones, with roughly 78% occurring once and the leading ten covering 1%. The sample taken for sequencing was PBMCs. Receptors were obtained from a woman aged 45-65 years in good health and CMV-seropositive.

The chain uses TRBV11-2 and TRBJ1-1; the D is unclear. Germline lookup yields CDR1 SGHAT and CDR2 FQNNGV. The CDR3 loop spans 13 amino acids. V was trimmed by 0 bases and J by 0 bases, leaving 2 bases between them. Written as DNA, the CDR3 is TGTGCCAGCAGCTTAGACGTGAACACTGAAGCTTTCTTT. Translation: CASSLDVNTEAFF.

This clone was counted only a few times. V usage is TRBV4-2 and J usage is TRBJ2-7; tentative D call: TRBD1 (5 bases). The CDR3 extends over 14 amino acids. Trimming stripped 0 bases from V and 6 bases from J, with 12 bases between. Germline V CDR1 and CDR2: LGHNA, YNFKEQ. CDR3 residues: CASSQDLGQIEQYF. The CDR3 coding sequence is TGTGCCAGCAGCCAAGATCTGGGGCAAATCGAGCAGTACTTC.

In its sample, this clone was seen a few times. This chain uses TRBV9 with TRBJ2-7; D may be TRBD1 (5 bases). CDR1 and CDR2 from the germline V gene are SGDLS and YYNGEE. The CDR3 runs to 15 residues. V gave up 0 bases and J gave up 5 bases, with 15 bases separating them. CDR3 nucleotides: TGTGCCAGCAGCGTAGGTTCAGGGTCGTATGACGAGCAGTACTTC. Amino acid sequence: CASSVGSGSYDEQYF. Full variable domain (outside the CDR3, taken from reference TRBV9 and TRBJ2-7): DSGVTQTPKHLITATGQRVTLRCSPRSGDLSVYWYQQSLDQGLQFLIQYYNGEERAKGNILERFSAQQFPDLHSELNLSSLELGDSALYFCASSVGSGSYDEQYFGPGTRLTVT.

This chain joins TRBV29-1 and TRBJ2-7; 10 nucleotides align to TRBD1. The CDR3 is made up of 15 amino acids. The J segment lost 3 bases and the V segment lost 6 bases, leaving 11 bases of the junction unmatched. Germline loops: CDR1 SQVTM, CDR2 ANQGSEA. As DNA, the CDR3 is TGCAGCGTCACGGGGGGGGACAGGGGTGGCTACGAGCAGTACTTC. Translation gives CSVTGGDRGGYEQYF.

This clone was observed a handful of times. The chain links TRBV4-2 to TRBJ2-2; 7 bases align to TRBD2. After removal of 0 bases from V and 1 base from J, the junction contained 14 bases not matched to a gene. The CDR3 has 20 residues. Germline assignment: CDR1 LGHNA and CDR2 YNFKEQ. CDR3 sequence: CASSQDAYIPGTMNTGELFF. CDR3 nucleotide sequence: TGTGCCAGCAGCCAAGATGCGTATATCCCTGGGACTATGAACACCGGGGAGCTGTTTTTT.

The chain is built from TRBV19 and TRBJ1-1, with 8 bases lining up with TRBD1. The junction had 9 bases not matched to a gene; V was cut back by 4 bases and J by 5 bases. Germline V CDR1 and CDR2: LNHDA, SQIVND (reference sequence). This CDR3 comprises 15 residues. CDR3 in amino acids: CASSRGSTGGTEAFF. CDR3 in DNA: TGTGCCAGTAGTAGGGGTTCTACAGGGGGTACTGAAGCTTTCTTT.

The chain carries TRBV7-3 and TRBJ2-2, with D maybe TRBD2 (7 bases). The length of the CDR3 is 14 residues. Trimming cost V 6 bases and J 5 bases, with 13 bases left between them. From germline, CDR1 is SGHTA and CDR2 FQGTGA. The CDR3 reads CASRGGGGTGELFF. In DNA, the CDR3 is TGTGCCAGCAGGGGGGGAGGGGGAACCGGGGAGCTGTTTTTT.

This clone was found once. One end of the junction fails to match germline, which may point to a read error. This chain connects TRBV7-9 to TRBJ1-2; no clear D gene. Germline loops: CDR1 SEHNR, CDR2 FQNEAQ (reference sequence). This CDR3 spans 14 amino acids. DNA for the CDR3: TGTTCCAGCAGCCTAGAGCCCTCGTACTATGGCTACACCTTC. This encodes CSSSLEPSYYGYTF.

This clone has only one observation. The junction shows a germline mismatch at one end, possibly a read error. The CDR3 region has the DNA TGTGCCAGCAGCCATCAGGCGGAGACGCTAGCCAAAAACATTCGGTACTTC. This encodes CASSHQAETLAKNIRYF. The gene calls are TRBV7-2 and TRBJ2-4, with D possibly being TRBD2 (5 bases). Germline lookup yields CDR1 SGHTA and CDR2 FQGNSA. The CDR3 has 17 residues.

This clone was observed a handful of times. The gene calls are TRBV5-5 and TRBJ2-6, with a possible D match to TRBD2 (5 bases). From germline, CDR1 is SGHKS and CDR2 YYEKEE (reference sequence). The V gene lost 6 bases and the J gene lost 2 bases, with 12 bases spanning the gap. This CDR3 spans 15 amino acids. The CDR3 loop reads CASTYGAAGANVLTF. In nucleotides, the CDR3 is TGTGCCAGCACCTACGGAGCGGCTGGGGCCAACGTCCTGACTTTC.

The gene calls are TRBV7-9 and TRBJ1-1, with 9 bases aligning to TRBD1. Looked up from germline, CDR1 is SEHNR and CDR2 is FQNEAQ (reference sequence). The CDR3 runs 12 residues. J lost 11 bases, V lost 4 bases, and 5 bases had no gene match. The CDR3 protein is CASSWTGVEAFF. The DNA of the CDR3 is TGTGCCAGCAGCTGGACAGGGGTGGAGGCTTTCTTT. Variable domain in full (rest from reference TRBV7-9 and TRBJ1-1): DTGVSQNPRHKITKRGQNVTFRCDPISEHNRLYWYRQTLGQGPEFLTYFQNEAQLEKSRLLSDRFSAERPKGSFSTLEIQRTEQGDSAMYLCASSWTGVEAFFGQGTRLTVV.

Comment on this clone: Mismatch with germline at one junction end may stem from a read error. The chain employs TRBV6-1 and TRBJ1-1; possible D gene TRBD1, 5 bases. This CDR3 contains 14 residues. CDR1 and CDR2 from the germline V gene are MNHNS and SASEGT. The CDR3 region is CASSEGAGEVRRVF. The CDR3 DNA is TGTGCCAGCAGTGAAGGGGCGGGGGAGGTCCGGCGGGTCTTT.

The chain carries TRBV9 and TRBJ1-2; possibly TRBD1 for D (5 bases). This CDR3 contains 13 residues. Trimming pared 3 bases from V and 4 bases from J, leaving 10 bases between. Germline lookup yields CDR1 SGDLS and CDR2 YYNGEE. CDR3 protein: CASSGQRLYGYTF. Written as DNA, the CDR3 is TGTGCCAGCAGCGGACAGCGCCTCTATGGCTACACCTTC.

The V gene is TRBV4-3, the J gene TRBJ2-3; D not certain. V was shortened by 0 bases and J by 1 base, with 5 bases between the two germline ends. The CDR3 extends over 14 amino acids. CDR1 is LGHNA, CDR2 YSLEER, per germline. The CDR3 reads CASSQEPGTDTQYF. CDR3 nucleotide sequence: TGCGCCAGCAGCCAAGAGCCAGGCACAGATACGCAGTATTTT.

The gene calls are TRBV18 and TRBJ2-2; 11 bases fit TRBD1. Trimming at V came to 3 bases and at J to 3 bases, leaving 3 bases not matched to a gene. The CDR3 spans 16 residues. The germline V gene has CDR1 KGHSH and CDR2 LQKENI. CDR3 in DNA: TGTGCCAGCTCACCCCGGACAGGGGGCGACACCGGGGAGCTGTTTTTT. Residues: CASSPRTGGDTGELFF.

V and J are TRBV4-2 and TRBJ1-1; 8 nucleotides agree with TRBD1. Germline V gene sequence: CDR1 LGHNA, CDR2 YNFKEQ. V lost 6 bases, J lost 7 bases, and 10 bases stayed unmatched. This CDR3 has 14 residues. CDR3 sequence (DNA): TGTGCCAGCAGTGGCCGGGACAGGCTTATTGAAGCTTTCTTT. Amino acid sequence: CASSGRDRLIEAFF.

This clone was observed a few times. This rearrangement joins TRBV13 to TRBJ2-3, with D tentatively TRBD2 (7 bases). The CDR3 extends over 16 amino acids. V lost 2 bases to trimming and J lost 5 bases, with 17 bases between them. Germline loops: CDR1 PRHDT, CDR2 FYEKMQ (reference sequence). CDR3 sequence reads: CASSLRGGRGGDTQYF. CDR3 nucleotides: TGTGCCAGCAGCTTAAGGGGGGGGAGGGGAGGAGATACGCAGTATTTT.